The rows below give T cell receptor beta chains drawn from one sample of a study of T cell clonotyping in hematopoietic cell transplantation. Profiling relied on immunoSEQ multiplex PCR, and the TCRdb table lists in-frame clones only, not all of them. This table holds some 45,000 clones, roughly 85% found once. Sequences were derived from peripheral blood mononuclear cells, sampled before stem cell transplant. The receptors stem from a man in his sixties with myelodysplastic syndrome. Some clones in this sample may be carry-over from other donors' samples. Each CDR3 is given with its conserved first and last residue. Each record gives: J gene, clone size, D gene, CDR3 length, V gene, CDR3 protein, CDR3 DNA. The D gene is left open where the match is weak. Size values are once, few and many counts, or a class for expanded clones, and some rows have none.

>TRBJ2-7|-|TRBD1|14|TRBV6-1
CASSQTGSSYEQYF
TGTGCCAGCAGTCAGACAGGGAGCTCCTACGAGCAGTACTTC
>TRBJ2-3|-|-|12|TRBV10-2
CASSETSDTQYF
TGCGCCAGCAGTGAAACCTCAGATACGCAGTATTTT
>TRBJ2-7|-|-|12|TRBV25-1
CASSDTYGGQYF
TGTGCCAGCAGTGATACATACGGGGGGCAGTACTTC
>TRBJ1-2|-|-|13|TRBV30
CAWAGSQLEGYTF
TGTGCCTGGGCCGGGAGCCAGTTAGAGGGCTACACCTTC
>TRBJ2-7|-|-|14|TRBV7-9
CASSLLGPVFEQYF
TGTGCCAGCAGCTTACTGGGACCCGTATTCGAGCAGTACTTC
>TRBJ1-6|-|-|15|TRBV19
CASSLQGELYSPLHF
TGTGCCAGTAGTCTACAGGGTGAGCTTTACTCACCCCTCCACTTT
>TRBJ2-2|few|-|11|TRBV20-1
CSAENTGELFF
TGCAGTGCTGAAAACACCGGGGAGCTGTTTTTT
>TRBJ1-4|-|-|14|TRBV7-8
CASSLGRRQEKLFF
TGTGCCAGCAGCTTAGGTAGGAGGCAGGAAAAACTGTTTTTT
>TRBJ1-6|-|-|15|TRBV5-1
CASSLDSGYNSPLHF
TGCGCCAGCAGCTTGGATTCGGGCTATAATTCACCCCTCCACTTT
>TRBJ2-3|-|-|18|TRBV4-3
CASSPAGRSGLSTDTQYF
TGCGCCAGCAGCCCCGCCGGTCGTTCAGGGCTTAGTACAGATACGCAGTATTTT
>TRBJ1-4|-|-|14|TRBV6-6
CASSDYGGGEKLFF
TGTGCCAGCAGTGACTATGGGGGCGGAGAAAAACTGTTTTTT
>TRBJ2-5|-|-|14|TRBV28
CASSFPGTQETQYF
TGTGCCAGCAGTTTCCCGGGAACCCAAGAGACCCAGTACTTC
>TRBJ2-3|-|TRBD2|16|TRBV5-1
CASSLDSSGGTDTQYF
TGCGCCAGCAGCTTGGATTCTAGCGGGGGCACAGATACGCAGTATTTT
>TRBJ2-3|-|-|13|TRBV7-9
CASSVRILDTQYF
TGTGCCAGCAGCGTACGCATCTTGGATACGCAGTATTTT
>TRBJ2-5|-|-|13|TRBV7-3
CASSRSYGETQYF
TGTGCCAGCAGCCGAAGCTATGGAGAGACCCAGTACTTC
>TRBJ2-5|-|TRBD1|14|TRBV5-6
CASSWGTGRKTQYF
TGTGCCAGCAGCTGGGGGACAGGGCGGAAGACCCAGTACTTC
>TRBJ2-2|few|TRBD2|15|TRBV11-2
CASSFTSGGNGELFF
TGTGCCAGCAGCTTCACTAGCGGGGGTAACGGGGAGCTGTTTTTT
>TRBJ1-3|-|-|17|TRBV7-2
CASSLNPQASSGNTIYF
TGTGCCAGCAGCTTAAACCCCCAGGCCAGCTCTGGAAACACCATATATTTT
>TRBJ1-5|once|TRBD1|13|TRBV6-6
CASSPQGAQPQHF
TGTGCCAGCAGCCCACAGGGGGCTCAGCCCCAGCATTTT
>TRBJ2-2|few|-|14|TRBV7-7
CASSLVANTGELFF
TGTGCTAGCAGCTTAGTGGCCAACACCGGGGAGCTGTTTTTT